Shown below are 20 T cell receptor beta chains from a single sample sequenced in a study of OX40 agonist ivuxolimab in advanced cancers. The protocol was immunoSEQ multiplex PCR, while the TCRdb copy is restricted to in-frame clones and leaves out a portion. Of over 25,000 clones listed, 85% to 95% were seen once; the top ten hold about a tenth. Specimen: CD4+ or CD8+ T cells sorted from blood, collected in a trial of the OX40 agonist ivuxolimab. These receptors were taken from an adult with an advanced solid tumor such as melanoma, head and neck, liver or kidney cancer.

This CDR3 is CASSPTTGYSNQPQHF. CDR3 coding DNA: TGTGCCAGCAGTCCAACGACAGGCTATAGCAATCAGCCCCAGCATTTT. The chain combines TRBV27 with TRBJ1-5, with D possibly TRBD1 on 6 matching bases. V lost 5 bases to trimming and J lost 0 bases, with 14 bases between them. The germline V gene encodes CDR1 MNHEY and CDR2 SMNVEV (reference sequence). This CDR3 has 16 amino acids.

This sequence joins TRBV6-5 and TRBJ1-1, with no clear D. CDR1 and CDR2 (germline): MNHEY, SVGAGI. V lost 2 bases and J lost 5, with 12 bases in between. The CDR3 is 14 residues long. CDR3 DNA: TGTGCCAGCAGTTACGGAAGAGGAAGGACTGAAGCTTTCTTT. This gives the protein CASSYGRGRTEAFF.

This clone was seen once. This sequence joins TRBV25-1 and TRBJ2-7, with a possible D match to TRBD1 (8 bases). The CDR3 length is 13 residues. Germline V CDR1 and CDR2: MGHDK, SYGVNS. The germline V and J ends were trimmed by 4 bases and 7 bases, with 14 bases remaining between them. The CDR3: CASSVGQGGEQYF. CDR3 bases: TGTGCCAGCAGTGTAGGACAGGGAGGGGAGCAGTACTTC.

This chain connects TRBV5-1 to TRBJ1-1, with D hard to call. V lost 4 bases, J lost 8 bases, and 9 bases lay in between. The CDR3 spans 11 residues. From germline, CDR1 is SGHRS and CDR2 YFSETQ. The CDR3 region has the DNA TGCGCCAGCAGCCCCGGATTCGAAGCTTTCTTT. Translation gives CASSPGFEAFF.

V and J are TRBV15 and TRBJ2-1; a possible D gene is TRBD2 (6 bases). The CDR3 is made up of 14 amino acids. Between the trimmed V and J ends, which lost 0 bases and 15 bases, there was a span of 18 bases. Germline lookup yields CDR1 LNHNV and CDR2 YYDKDF (reference sequence). The CDR3 region has the DNA TGTGCCACCAGCAGAGATATGTCCACAGCCGGGGGGTTCTTC. Encoded protein: CATSRDMSTAGGFF. The full variable domain, rest sourced from reference TRBV15 and TRBJ2-1, is DAMVIQNPRYQVTQFGKPVTLSCSQTLNHNVMYWYQQKSSQAPKLLFHYYDKDFNNEADTPDNFQSRRPNTSFCFLDIRSPGLGDTAMYLCATSRDMSTAGGFFGPGTRLTVL.

This clone was seen a handful of times. V and J are TRBV29-1 and TRBJ1-5; 7 nucleotides agree with TRBD1. The CDR3 extends over 13 amino acids. The germline CDR1 and CDR2 sequences are SQVTM and ANQGSEA. V shed 7 bases and J 7 bases; nucleotides not matched to a gene: 10. CDR3 in DNA: TGCAGCGCAATAACAGGGGTGAGCCAGCCCCAGCATTTT. Its translation: CSAITGVSQPQHF.

The genes are TRBV6-5 and TRBJ2-2; perhaps TRBD2 as D (7 bases). CDR1 is MNHEY, CDR2 SVGAGI, per germline. The CDR3 sequence is 14 residues long. V lost 2 bases, J lost 6 bases, and 10 bases lay in between. The CDR3: CASSYGGASGELFF. In DNA form, the CDR3 reads TGTGCCAGCAGTTACGGGGGGGCGTCCGGGGAGCTGTTTTTT.

This clone was seen a single time. This rearrangement joins TRBV27 to TRBJ2-1; the D is unclear. CDR1 and CDR2 from the germline V gene are MNHEY and SMNVEV (reference sequence). V lost 9 bases to trimming and J lost 1 base, with 7 bases between them. The CDR3 loop spans 12 amino acids. CDR3 region: CASHNSYNEQFF. The CDR3 DNA follows: TGTGCCAGTCATAATTCCTACAATGAGCAGTTCTTC.

This clone has just a few counts. The V and J genes are TRBV5-5 and TRBJ2-7; 7 bases are shared with TRBD1. The CDR3 is made up of 16 amino acids. The V gene's germline CDR1 is SGHKS and CDR2 YYEKEE (reference sequence). J lost 2 bases, V lost 3 bases, and 11 bases had no gene match. CDR3 in amino acids: CASSSNVGTATYEQYF. CDR3 nucleotides: TGTGCCAGCAGCTCAAACGTCGGGACAGCAACCTACGAGCAGTACTTC.

The V call is TRBV2, the J call TRBJ2-1, with a weak D call TRBD1 (6 bases). Trimming pared 4 bases from V and 6 bases from J, leaving 10 bases between. Germline CDR1 is SNHLY and CDR2 is FYNNEI. The CDR3 loop spans 13 amino acids. The DNA for the CDR3 is TGTGCCAGCAGTGGACAGGACAGCAATGAGCAGTTCTTC. Translation gives CASSGQDSNEQFF. The full variable domain, its missing parts supplied by reference TRBV2 and TRBJ2-1, is EPEVTQTPSHQVTQMGQEVILRCVPISNHLYFYWYRQILGQKVEFLVSFYNNEISEKSEIFDDQFSVERPDGSNFTLKIRSTKLEDSAMYFCASSGQDSNEQFFGPGTRLTVL.

This chain joins TRBV19 and TRBJ1-5; D gene unclear. CDR3 length equals 12 residues. The V gene lost 3 bases and the J gene lost 5 bases, with 5 bases spanning the gap. Germline V gene sequence: CDR1 LNHDA, CDR2 SQIVND (reference sequence). CDR3 DNA: TGTGCCAGTAGTATCGGCTATCAGCCCCAGCATTTT. This gives the protein CASSIGYQPQHF.

The chain joins TRBV6-1 to TRBJ2-7; TRBD1 is a possible D gene (5 bases). V was shortened by 6 bases and J by 2 bases, with 17 bases between the two germline ends. Germline values: CDR1 MNHNS, CDR2 SASEGT. This CDR3 contains 15 residues. CDR3 sequence: CASSLNQDSAYEQYF. The CDR3 coding sequence is TGTGCCAGCAGCTTGAATCAAGACAGCGCCTACGAGCAGTACTTC.

This clone was recorded once. V usage is TRBV4-1 and J usage is TRBJ2-1; D may correspond to TRBD1 or TRBD2 (5 bases each). This CDR3 spans 14 amino acids. The V end was cut by 4 bases, the J end by 8 bases, with 15 bases between. Germline V lookup: CDR1 MGHRA, CDR2 YSYEKL. CDR3 coding DNA: TGCGCCAGCAGCCTGTCGGGACGTGGGGATGAGCAGTTCTTC. Amino acid sequence: CASSLSGRGDEQFF.

The chain joins TRBV27 to TRBJ1-3; D is perhaps TRBD1 (6 bases). There are 16 residues in the CDR3. Looked up from germline, CDR1 is MNHEY and CDR2 is SMNVEV (reference sequence). Deletions cut 0 bases from V and 2 bases from J, with 11 bases between. CDR3: CASSLSRGAPGNTIYF. CDR3 sequence (DNA): TGTGCCAGCAGTTTATCTAGGGGGGCCCCTGGAAACACCATATATTTT.

The V call is TRBV19, the J call TRBJ2-1; 8 bases are a match to TRBD2. Germline values: CDR1 LNHDA, CDR2 SQIVND (reference sequence). The V and J ends lost 1 base and 7 bases, in that order; junction bases with no gene match: 9. The CDR3 is made up of 16 amino acids. This CDR3 is CASSIVLGLAKNEQFF. The CDR3 DNA reads as TGTGCCAGTAGTATAGTATTAGGACTAGCAAAGAATGAGCAGTTCTTC.

This clone was counted a single time. The chain links TRBV6-1 to TRBJ2-7; 10 bases line up with TRBD1. From germline, CDR1 is MNHNS and CDR2 SASEGT. This CDR3 contains 15 residues. Losses at the gene ends were 5 bases for V and 3 bases for J; bases not matched to a gene: 7. The CDR3 reads CASSSPGQGYYEQYF. CDR3 nucleotide sequence: TGTGCCAGCAGTTCCCCGGGACAGGGGTACTACGAGCAGTACTTC.

V is TRBV5-5 and J is TRBJ1-1; D gene unclear. With 1 base removed from V and 1 base from J, the gap between germline ends came to 8 bases. The CDR3 is made up of 14 amino acids. Germline values: CDR1 SGHKS, CDR2 YYEKEE (reference sequence). The CDR3 DNA is TGTGCCAGCAGCTTGAAAGGTACGAACACTGAAGCTTTCTTT. This encodes CASSLKGTNTEAFF. The entire variable domain, with the rest obtained from reference TRBV5-5 and TRBJ1-1, is as follows: DAGVTQSPTHLIKTRGQQVTLRCSPISGHKSVSWYQQVLGQGPQFIFQYYEKEERGRGNFPDRFSARQFPNYSSELNVNALLLGDSALYLCASSLKGTNTEAFFGQGTRLTVV.

V and J are TRBV5-5 and TRBJ2-7; D possibly corresponds to TRBD2 (5 bases). Germline values: CDR1 SGHKS, CDR2 YYEKEE (reference sequence). The length of the CDR3 is 15 residues. Between the trimmed V and J ends, which lost 1 base and 2 bases, there was a span of 13 bases. CDR3 DNA sequence: TGTGCCAGCAGCTTGTTTTGGGAGAGGACCTACGAGCAGTACTTC. Its translation is CASSLFWERTYEQYF.

The gene calls are TRBV7-6 and TRBJ2-5, with 12 bases lining up with TRBD2. The CDR3 is made up of 16 amino acids. The V gene end was trimmed by 8 bases and the J gene end by 2 bases; junction bases not matched to a gene: 9. CDR1 and CDR2 (germline): SGHVS, FNYEAQ. The DNA of the CDR3 is TGTGCCAGCGAGCTAGCGGGGGGGCCTTTTCAAGAGACCCAGTACTTC. Translation: CASELAGGPFQETQYF.

The chain carries TRBV7-3 and TRBJ2-3, with a tentative D call TRBD2 (7 bases). The V end was cut by 5 bases, the J end by 14 bases, with 26 bases between. In germline, CDR1 is SGHTA, CDR2 FQGTGA. The length of the CDR3 is 15 residues. CDR3 amino acids: CASSRFDGGPRDLYF. The CDR3 DNA reads as TGTGCCAGCAGCCGTTTCGACGGGGGGCCCAGGGATCTGTATTTT.